This entry lists 5 T cell receptor beta chains sequenced from one sample in a study of cytomegalovirus exposure and HLA in healthy donors. Method: immunoSEQ multiplex PCR; TCRdb's copy keeps in-frame clones and lacks some. The table includes 100,000 to 150,000 clones, over 75% detected once. Sequenced input: PBMCs. These receptors all stem from a woman aged 25 to 39 in good health and CMV-seronegative.

CDR3 bases: TGTGCCAGCAGCGCCCACGGGGGACAGGGTAATGGCTACACCTTC. Translating it yields CASSAHGGQGNGYTF. V is TRBV9 and J is TRBJ1-2; 9 positions agree with TRBD1. The CDR3 sequence is 15 residues long. The trim removed 3 bases at V and 6 bases at J, leaving 9 bases unmatched. Per germline, CDR1 SGDLS and CDR2 YYNGEE.

The chain's CDR3 is CASSLGAGAYNEQFF. Written as DNA, the CDR3 is TGTGCCAGCAGCTTAGGGGCAGGGGCCTACAATGAGCAGTTCTTC. This sequence joins TRBV7-6 and TRBJ2-1, with a weak D call TRBD1 (6 bases). V was trimmed by 1 base and J by 2 bases, leaving 9 bases between them. This CDR3 has 15 amino acids. Germline V gene data show CDR1 as SGHVS and CDR2 as FNYEAQ.

The V call is TRBV5-5, the J call TRBJ2-7; 7 nucleotides align to TRBD2. The V gene's germline CDR1 is SGHKS and CDR2 YYEKEE (reference sequence). This CDR3 comprises 15 residues. Trimming at V came to 4 bases and at J to 4 bases, leaving 11 bases not matched to a gene. CDR3 in amino acids: CASSGYPGGTYEQYF. The CDR3 DNA sequence: TGTGCCAGCAGCGGGTATCCGGGGGGAACATACGAGCAGTACTTC.

The chain joins TRBV6-6 to TRBJ1-6, with D uncertain. The CDR3 is 14 amino acids. V gave up 5 bases and J gave up 8 bases, with 13 bases separating them. Germline V gene sequence: CDR1 MNHNY, CDR2 SVGAGI (reference sequence). The CDR3 sequence is CASSTKGGDSPLHF. Written as DNA, the CDR3 is TGTGCCAGCAGTACCAAGGGAGGCGATTCACCCCTCCACTTT.

This clone was observed a handful of times. This chain connects TRBV27 to TRBJ2-7; maybe TRBD2 (6 bases). Trimming removed 5 bases from V and 3 bases from J, with 8 bases in between. The CDR3 runs 12 residues. Germline lookup yields CDR1 MNHEY and CDR2 SMNVEV (reference sequence). This chain's CDR3 is CASSTRGYEQYF. CDR3 DNA: TGTGCCAGCAGTACGCGGGGCTACGAGCAGTACTTC.